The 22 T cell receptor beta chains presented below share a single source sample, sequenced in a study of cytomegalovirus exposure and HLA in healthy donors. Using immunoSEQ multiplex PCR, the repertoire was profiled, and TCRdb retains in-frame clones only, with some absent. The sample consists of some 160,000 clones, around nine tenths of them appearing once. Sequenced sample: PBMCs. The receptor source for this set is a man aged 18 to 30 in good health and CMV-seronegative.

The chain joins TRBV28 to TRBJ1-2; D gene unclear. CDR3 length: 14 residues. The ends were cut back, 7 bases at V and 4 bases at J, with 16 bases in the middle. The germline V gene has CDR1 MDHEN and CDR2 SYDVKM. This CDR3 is CASNSITVFYGYTF. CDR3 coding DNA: TGTGCCAGCAACTCGATAACTGTTTTCTATGGCTACACCTTC.

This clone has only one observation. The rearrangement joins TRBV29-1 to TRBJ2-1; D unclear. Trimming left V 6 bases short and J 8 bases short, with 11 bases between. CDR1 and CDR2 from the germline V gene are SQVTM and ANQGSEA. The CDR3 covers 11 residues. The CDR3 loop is CSVAAVYEQFF. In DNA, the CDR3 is TGCAGCGTCGCCGCAGTTTATGAGCAGTTCTTC.

The CDR3 sequence is CASSPPPGHQPQHF. CDR3 DNA: TGTGCCAGCAGTCCCCCACCAGGCCATCAGCCCCAGCATTTT. V usage is TRBV28 and J usage is TRBJ1-5; D gene uncertain. The CDR3 extends over 14 amino acids. Germline lookup yields CDR1 MDHEN and CDR2 SYDVKM. Trimming shortened V by 5 bases and J by 5 bases, and 13 bases separated the two germline ends. The full variable domain, its missing parts supplied by reference TRBV28 and TRBJ1-5, is DVKVTQSSRYLVKRTGEKVFLECVQDMDHENMFWYRQDPGLGLRLIYFSYDVKMKEKGDIPEGYSVSREKKERFSLILESASTNQTSMYLCASSPPPGHQPQHFGDGTRLSIL.

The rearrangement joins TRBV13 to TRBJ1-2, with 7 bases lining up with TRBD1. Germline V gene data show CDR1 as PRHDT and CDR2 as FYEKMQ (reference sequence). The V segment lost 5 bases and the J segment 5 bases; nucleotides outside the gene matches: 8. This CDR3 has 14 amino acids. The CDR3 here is CASSPGQVPYGYTF. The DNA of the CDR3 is TGTGCCAGCAGCCCAGGACAGGTCCCGTATGGCTACACCTTC.

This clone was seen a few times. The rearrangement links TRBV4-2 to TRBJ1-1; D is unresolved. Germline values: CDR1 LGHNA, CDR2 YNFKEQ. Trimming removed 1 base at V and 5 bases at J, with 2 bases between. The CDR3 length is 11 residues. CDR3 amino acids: CASSQATEAFF. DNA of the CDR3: TGTGCCAGCAGCCAAGCGACTGAAGCTTTCTTT.

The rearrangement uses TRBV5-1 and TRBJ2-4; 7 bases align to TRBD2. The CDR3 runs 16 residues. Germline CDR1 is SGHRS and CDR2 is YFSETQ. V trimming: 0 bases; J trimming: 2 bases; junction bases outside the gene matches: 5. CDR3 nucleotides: TGCGCCAGCAGCTTGGCGGCGGGAGCGACCAAAAACATTCAGTACTTC. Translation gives CASSLAAGATKNIQYF.

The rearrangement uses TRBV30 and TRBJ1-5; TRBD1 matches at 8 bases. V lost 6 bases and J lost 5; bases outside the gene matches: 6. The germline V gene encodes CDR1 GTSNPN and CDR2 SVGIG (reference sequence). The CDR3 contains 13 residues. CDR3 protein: CACQRTGHQPQHF. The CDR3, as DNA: TGTGCCTGTCAAAGGACAGGGCATCAGCCCCAGCATTTT.

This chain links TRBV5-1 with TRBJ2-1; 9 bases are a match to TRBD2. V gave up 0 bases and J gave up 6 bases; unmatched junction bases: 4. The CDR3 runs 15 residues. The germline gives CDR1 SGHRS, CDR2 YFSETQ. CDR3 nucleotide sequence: TGCGCCAGCAGCTTGGCGACTAGCGGACTCAATGAGCAGTTCTTC. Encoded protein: CASSLATSGLNEQFF.

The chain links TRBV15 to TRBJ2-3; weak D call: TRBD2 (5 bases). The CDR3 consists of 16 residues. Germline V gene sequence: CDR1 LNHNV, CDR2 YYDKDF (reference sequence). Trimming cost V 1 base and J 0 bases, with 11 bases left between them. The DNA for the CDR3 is TGTGCCACCAGCAGAGTTGGGGAGCCTAGCACAGATACGCAGTATTTT. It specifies CATSRVGEPSTDTQYF.

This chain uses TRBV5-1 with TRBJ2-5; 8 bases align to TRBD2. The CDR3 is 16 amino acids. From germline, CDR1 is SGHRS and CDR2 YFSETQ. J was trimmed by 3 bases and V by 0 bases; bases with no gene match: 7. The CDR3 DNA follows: TGCGCCAGCAGCTTGGCCCCGGCAGCGGGAGAAGAGACCCAGTACTTC. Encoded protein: CASSLAPAAGEETQYF.

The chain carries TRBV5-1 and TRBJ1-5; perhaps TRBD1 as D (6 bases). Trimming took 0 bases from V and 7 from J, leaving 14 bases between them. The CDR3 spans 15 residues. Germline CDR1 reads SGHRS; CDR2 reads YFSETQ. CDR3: CASSLAGPGVQPQHF. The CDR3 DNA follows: TGCGCCAGCAGCTTGGCCGGGCCAGGGGTCCAGCCCCAGCATTTT. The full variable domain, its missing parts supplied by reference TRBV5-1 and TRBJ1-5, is KAGVTQTPRYLIKTRGQQVTLSCSPISGHRSVSWYQQTPGQGLQFLFEYFSETQRNKGNFPGRFSGRQFSNSRSEMNVSTLELGDSALYLCASSLAGPGVQPQHFGDGTRLSIL.

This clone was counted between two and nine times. The CDR3 sequence is CASSGTSGRGVETQYF. CDR3 nucleotides: TGTGCCAGCAGCGGGACTAGCGGGAGAGGGGTCGAGACCCAGTACTTC. V usage is TRBV11-2 and J usage is TRBJ2-5, with 14 bases lining up with TRBD2. Germline CDR1 is SGHAT and CDR2 is FQNNGV. The CDR3 is 16 amino acids. The junction had 7 bases not matched to a gene; V was cut back by 5 bases and J by 5 bases.

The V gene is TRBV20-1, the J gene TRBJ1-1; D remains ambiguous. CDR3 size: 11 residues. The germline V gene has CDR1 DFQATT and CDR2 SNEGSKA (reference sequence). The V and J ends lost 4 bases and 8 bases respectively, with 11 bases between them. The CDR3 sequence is CSAILPGEAFF. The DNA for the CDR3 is TGCAGTGCTATACTCCCGGGGGAAGCTTTCTTT.

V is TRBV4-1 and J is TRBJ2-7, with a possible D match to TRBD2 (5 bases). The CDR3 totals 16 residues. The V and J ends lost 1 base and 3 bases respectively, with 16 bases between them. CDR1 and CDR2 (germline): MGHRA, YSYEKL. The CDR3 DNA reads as TGCGCCAGCAGCCAAGTAGGTGACTACGGAGACTACGAGCAGTACGTC. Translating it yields CASSQVGDYGDYEQYV.

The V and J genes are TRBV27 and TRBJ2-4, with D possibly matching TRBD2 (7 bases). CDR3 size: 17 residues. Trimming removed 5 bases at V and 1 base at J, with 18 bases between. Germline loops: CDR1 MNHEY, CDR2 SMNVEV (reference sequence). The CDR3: CASSPWGGGKAKNIQYF. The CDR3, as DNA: TGTGCCAGCAGTCCATGGGGAGGGGGAAAGGCCAAAAACATTCAGTACTTC.

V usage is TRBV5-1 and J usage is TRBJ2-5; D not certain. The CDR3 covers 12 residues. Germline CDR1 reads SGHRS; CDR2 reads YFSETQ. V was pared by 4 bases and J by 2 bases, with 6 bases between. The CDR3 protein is CASSVNQETQYF. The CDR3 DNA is TGCGCCAGCAGCGTTAATCAAGAGACCCAGTACTTC.

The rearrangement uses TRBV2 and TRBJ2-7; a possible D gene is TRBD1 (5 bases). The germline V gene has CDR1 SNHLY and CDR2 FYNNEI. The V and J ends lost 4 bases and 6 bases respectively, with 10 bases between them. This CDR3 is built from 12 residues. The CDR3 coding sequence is TGTGCCAGCAGTGCACAGGCCCGCGAGCAGTACGTC. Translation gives CASSAQAREQYV.

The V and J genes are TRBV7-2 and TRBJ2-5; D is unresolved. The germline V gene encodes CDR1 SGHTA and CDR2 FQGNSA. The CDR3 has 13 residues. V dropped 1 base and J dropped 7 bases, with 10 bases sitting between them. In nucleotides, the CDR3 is TGTGCCAGCAGCTTAGGACATGATCGGACCCAGTACTTC. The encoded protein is CASSLGHDRTQYF.

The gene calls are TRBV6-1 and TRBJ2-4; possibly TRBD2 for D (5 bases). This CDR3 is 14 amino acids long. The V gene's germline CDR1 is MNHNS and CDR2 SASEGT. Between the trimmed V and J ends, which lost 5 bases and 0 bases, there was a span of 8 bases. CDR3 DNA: TGTGCCAGCAGTTGGACTGAAGCCAAAAACATTCAGTACTTC. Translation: CASSWTEAKNIQYF.

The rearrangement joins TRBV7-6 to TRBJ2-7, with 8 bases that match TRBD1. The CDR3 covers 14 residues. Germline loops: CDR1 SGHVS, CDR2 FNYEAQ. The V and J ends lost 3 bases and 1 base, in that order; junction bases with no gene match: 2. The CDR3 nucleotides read TGTGCCAGCAGCTTGGGGGACAGGTCCTACGAGCAGTACTTC. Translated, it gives CASSLGDRSYEQYF.

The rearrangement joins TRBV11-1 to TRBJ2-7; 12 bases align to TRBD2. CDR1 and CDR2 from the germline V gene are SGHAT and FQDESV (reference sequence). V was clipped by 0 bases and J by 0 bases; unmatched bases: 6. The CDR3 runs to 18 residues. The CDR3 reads CASSLAEGLAGLSYEQYF. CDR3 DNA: TGTGCCAGCAGCTTAGCGGAAGGACTAGCGGGACTCTCCTACGAGCAGTACTTC.

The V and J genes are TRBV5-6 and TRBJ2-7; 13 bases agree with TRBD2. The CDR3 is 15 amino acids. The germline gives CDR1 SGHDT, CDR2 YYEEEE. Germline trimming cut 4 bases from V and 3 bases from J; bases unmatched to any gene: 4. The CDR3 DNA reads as TGTGCCAGCAGCCAACTAGCGGGAGGGTACTACGAGCAGTACTTC. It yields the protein CASSQLAGGYYEQYF.